This entry lists 32 T cell receptor beta chains sequenced from one sample in a study of identifying expanded T cells in peripheral blood. Sequencing used immunoSEQ multiplex PCR; TCRdb keeps in-frame clones, though not all of them. The sample shows 50,000 to 65,000 clones, more than 70% of them seen only once. The sample was blood. Source of these receptors: a person aged 18-70 years in good health.

The chain uses TRBV7-8 and TRBJ1-1; 8 bases agree with TRBD1. CDR1 and CDR2 (germline): SGHVS, FQNEAQ. The CDR3 loop spans 12 amino acids. CDR3 sequence (DNA): TGTGACCGGGACAGGAGTAACACTGAAGCTTTCTTT. It encodes CDRDRSNTEAFF.

The chain is built from TRBV10-3 and TRBJ2-1; D gene unclear. CDR3 length: 11 amino acids. The germline CDR1 and CDR2 sequences are ENHRY and SYGVKD. Trimming removed 6 bases at V and 10 bases at J, with 10 bases between. CDR3 amino acids: CAISTTIEQFF. As DNA, the CDR3 is TGTGCCATCAGCACGACAATAGAGCAGTTCTTC.

The chain recombines TRBV6-1 with TRBJ2-7; 9 nucleotides agree with TRBD2. The CDR3 contains 14 residues. Per germline, CDR1 MNHNS and CDR2 SASEGT. Trimming removed 8 bases from V and 4 bases from J; junction bases left unmatched: 9. The DNA of the CDR3 is TGTGCCAGCGGGACTAGCCGCGGCTTGTACGAGCAGTACTTC. Its protein product is CASGTSRGLYEQYF.

V is TRBV7-9 and J is TRBJ1-1; D uncertain. The length of the CDR3 is 12 residues. Germline CDR1 SEHNR, CDR2 FQNEAQ (reference sequence). The V gene lost 7 bases and the J gene lost 5 bases, with 11 bases spanning the gap. The CDR3 loop is CASKTEVTEAFF. CDR3 in DNA: TGTGCCAGCAAAACGGAGGTTACTGAAGCTTTCTTT.

The chain carries TRBV6-5 and TRBJ1-1, with D maybe TRBD1 (5 bases). Germline V gene lookup returns CDR1 MNHEY and CDR2 SVGAGI. The CDR3 covers 14 residues. Trimming stripped 7 bases from V and 1 base from J, with 13 bases between. CDR3 coding DNA: TGTGCCAGCACCCATAGGAGGGGGAACACTGAAGCTTTCTTT. It translates to CASTHRRGNTEAFF.

In its sample, this clone was seen a few times. The J gene is TRBJ1-6, the V gene TRBV2; 9 bases are shared with TRBD1. Germline CDR1 and CDR2: SNHLY and FYNNEI. CDR3 length: 13 residues. Trimming cost V 5 bases and J 9 bases; bases outside gene matches: 2. The CDR3 DNA follows: TGTGCCAGCAGTCGACAGGGGGGTTCACCCCTCCACTTT. This translates into CASSRQGGSPLHF.

The chain links TRBV2 to TRBJ1-4, with 8 bases that match TRBD1. The CDR3 spans 14 residues. With V trimmed by 4 bases and J by 11 bases, 9 bases remained unmatched. CDR1 and CDR2 (germline): SNHLY, FYNNEI. CDR3 residues: CASSGTQGAGKLFF. CDR3 nucleotide sequence: TGTGCCAGCAGTGGTACCCAGGGGGCCGGGAAACTGTTTTTT.

The CDR3 DNA reads TGTGCCAGCAGCGGGACTAGCGGGGGTTGGGAGACCCAGTACTTC. It specifies CASSGTSGGWETQYF. The chain links TRBV7-2 to TRBJ2-5; 14 bases are a match to TRBD2. The V gene end was trimmed by 5 bases and the J gene end by 5 bases; junction bases not matched to a gene: 4. The CDR3 consists of 15 residues. The germline V gene encodes CDR1 SGHTA and CDR2 FQGNSA.

The gene calls are TRBV7-2 and TRBJ2-5, with 8 bases fitting TRBD1. The V gene's germline CDR1 is SGHTA and CDR2 FQGNSA. This CDR3 region has 13 residues. V shed 5 bases, J shed 7 bases, and the junction held 6 bases outside the gene matches. CDR3 sequence reads: CASSLRTGLTQYF. The CDR3 DNA reads TGTGCCAGCAGCCTGCGGACAGGGTTGACCCAGTACTTC.

The V gene is TRBV6-5, the J gene TRBJ1-2; D possibly corresponds to TRBD1 (5 bases). The V gene's germline CDR1 is MNHEY and CDR2 SVGAGI. The CDR3 is made up of 15 amino acids. Trimming took off 0 bases at V and 8 bases at J, with 16 bases between the two ends. CDR3 amino acids: CASSYSIVGVTGYTF. CDR3 nucleotides: TGTGCCAGCAGTTACTCGATAGTAGGGGTGACCGGCTACACCTTC.

This chain links TRBV7-8 with TRBJ2-5; possible D gene TRBD1, 5 bases. CDR1 and CDR2 (germline): SGHVS, FQNEAQ. The CDR3 is made up of 16 amino acids. V was pared by 5 bases and J by 2 bases, with 18 bases between. CDR3 region: CASSLMAGQGQETQYF. In DNA form, the CDR3 reads TGTGCCAGCAGCCTCATGGCAGGGCAGGGTCAAGAGACCCAGTACTTC.

The V gene is TRBV9, the J gene TRBJ1-2; 10 positions match TRBD1. Per the germline V gene, CDR1 is SGDLS and CDR2 is YYNGEE. The CDR3 sequence is 13 residues long. V lost 5 bases and J lost 3; bases outside the gene matches: 1. The CDR3 sequence: CASRDRGDYGYTF. CDR3 coding DNA: TGTGCCAGCAGGGACAGGGGGGACTATGGCTACACCTTC.

This sequence joins TRBV5-1 and TRBJ1-4, with D uncertain. There are 14 residues in the CDR3. Germline V gives CDR1 SGHRS, CDR2 YFSETQ. V was pared by 1 base and J by 8 bases, with 12 bases between. The CDR3 DNA reads as TGCGCCAGCAGCTTGTCCGCGCCGCAAGAAAAACTGTTTTTT. Translated, it gives CASSLSAPQEKLFF.

The chain couples TRBV11-2 to TRBJ1-2, with a weak D call TRBD1 (5 bases). Germline-derived CDR1 and CDR2 are SGHAT and FQNNGV. Trimming removed 2 bases from V and 5 bases from J, with 9 bases in between. The CDR3 has 13 residues. This CDR3 is CASSLLTVYGYTF. The CDR3 region has the DNA TGTGCCAGCAGCTTACTGACAGTATATGGCTACACCTTC.

This chain uses TRBV18 with TRBJ2-7; possible D gene TRBD2, 6 bases. V shed 3 bases and J shed 2 bases, with 11 bases lying between them. In germline, CDR1 is KGHSH, CDR2 LQKENI. This CDR3 has 14 amino acids. In nucleotides, the CDR3 is TGTGCCAGCTCACCGGGGCGGGAAGCCTACGAGCAGTACTTC. Protein product: CASSPGREAYEQYF. Variable domain in full (rest from reference TRBV18 and TRBJ2-7): NAGVMQNPRHLVRRRGQEARLRCSPMKGHSHVYWYRQLPEEGLKFMVYLQKENIIDESGMPKERFSAEFPKEGPSILRIQQVVRGDSAAYFCASSPGREAYEQYFGPGTRLTVT.

The CDR3 reads CASRPDAGELFF. In DNA form, the CDR3 reads TGTGCCAGCAGACCAGACGCCGGGGAGCTGTTTTTT. The chain has TRBV7-2 and TRBJ2-2; no reliable D call. The CDR3 contains 12 residues. Trimming left V 6 bases short and J 6 bases short, with 8 bases between. The germline CDR1 and CDR2 sequences are SGHTA and FQGNSA.

This sequence joins TRBV9 and TRBJ2-3; perhaps TRBD2 as D (6 bases). From germline, CDR1 is SGDLS and CDR2 YYNGEE. The CDR3 is 16 residues long. Trimming left V 4 bases short and J 0 bases short, with 15 bases between. The CDR3 loop reads CASSPRSGSSTDTQYF. CDR3 bases: TGTGCCAGCAGCCCCCGCAGCGGGTCTAGCACAGATACGCAGTATTTT.

The J gene is TRBJ1-1, the V gene TRBV6-1; D is undetermined. CDR3 length equals 13 residues. CDR1 and CDR2 (germline): MNHNS, SASEGT. The ends were cut back, 1 base at V and 1 base at J, with 4 bases in the middle. CDR3 DNA sequence: TGTGCCAGCAGTGAAGTTTGGAACACTGAAGCTTTCTTT. Its translation is CASSEVWNTEAFF.

The V call is TRBV25-1, the J call TRBJ2-5, with D possibly being TRBD1 or TRBD2 (7 bases each). Germline V gene lookup returns CDR1 MGHDK and CDR2 SYGVNS. V lost 6 bases, J lost 5 bases, and 22 bases lay in between. The CDR3 runs to 16 residues. The CDR3 DNA is TGTGCCAGCAGACACGGGGGGCAGGGGGAGGGGGAGACCCAGTACTTC. Encoded protein: CASRHGGQGEGETQYF.

The chain couples TRBV10-3 to TRBJ1-2; perhaps TRBD1 as D (6 bases). Between the trimmed V and J ends, which lost 7 bases and 6 bases, there was a span of 15 bases. Germline V gene data show CDR1 as ENHRY and CDR2 as SYGVKD. The CDR3 sequence is 13 residues long. CDR3 sequence: CAIKAAGENGYTF. For the CDR3, the DNA is TGTGCCATCAAGGCAGCAGGGGAGAATGGCTACACCTTC.

This chain uses TRBV7-9 with TRBJ2-7, with D maybe TRBD1 (6 bases). Germline lookup yields CDR1 SEHNR and CDR2 FQNEAQ (reference sequence). Between the trimmed V and J ends, which lost 1 base and 6 bases, there was a span of 13 bases. The CDR3 consists of 14 residues. Here the CDR3 reads CASSLGDKLLEQYF. The CDR3 nucleotides read TGTGCCAGCAGCTTAGGGGACAAGCTACTCGAGCAGTACTTC.

The rearrangement joins TRBV6-6 to TRBJ2-7; tentative D call: TRBD1 (6 bases). Germline V CDR1 and CDR2: MNHNY, SVGAGI (reference sequence). V gave up 7 bases and J gave up 6 bases, with 13 bases separating them. The CDR3 length is 12 residues. The CDR3 DNA sequence: TGTGCCAGCACCATTGAAGGGGGCGAGCAGTACTTC. Residues: CASTIEGGEQYF.

V gene TRBV18 combines with J gene TRBJ1-4; 8 bases fit TRBD1. Looked up from germline, CDR1 is KGHSH and CDR2 is LQKENI. Germline trimming cut 2 bases from V and 7 bases from J; bases unmatched to any gene: 6. CDR3 size: 15 residues. The CDR3 DNA is TGTGCCAGCTCACCAACGACAGGGGTCGGTGAAAAACTGTTTTTT. This encodes CASSPTTGVGEKLFF.

The chain couples TRBV6-1 to TRBJ1-2, with 9 bases aligning to TRBD1. CDR3 length: 14 residues. CDR1 and CDR2 (germline): MNHNS, SASEGT. The J segment lost 4 bases and the V segment lost 6 bases, leaving 6 bases of the junction unmatched. The CDR3 nucleotides are TGTGCCAGCAGGATTATGGGACAGGGCTATGGCTACACCTTC. Protein sequence: CASRIMGQGYGYTF.

The sample holds one count of this clone. The chain couples TRBV11-2 to TRBJ1-3, with a weak D call TRBD1 (5 bases). Between the trimmed V and J ends, which lost 3 bases and 0 bases, there was a span of 12 bases. Germline lookup yields CDR1 SGHAT and CDR2 FQNNGV. The CDR3 sequence is 16 residues long. CDR3 nucleotide sequence: TGTGCCAGCAGCTTTGGGGGTCACTACTCTGGAAACACCATATATTTT. This gives the protein CASSFGGHYSGNTIYF.

The genes are TRBV5-1 and TRBJ2-7; D perhaps matches TRBD1 (5 bases). The CDR3 spans 14 residues. The V end was cut by 0 bases, the J end by 2 bases, with 9 bases between. Looked up from germline, CDR1 is SGHRS and CDR2 is YFSETQ. The CDR3 protein is CASSLVSGTYEQYF. The CDR3 DNA is TGCGCCAGCAGCTTGGTTTCAGGGACCTACGAGCAGTACTTC.

V gene TRBV5-4 combines with J gene TRBJ2-3, with TRBD1 matching over 8 bases. The CDR3 consists of 15 residues. From germline, CDR1 is SGHNT and CDR2 YYREEE (reference sequence). Trimming at V came to 4 bases and at J to 4 bases, leaving 8 bases not matched to a gene. The CDR3 DNA follows: TGTGCCAGCAGCCGGGGACAGGTGGGTCCAGATACGCAGTATTTT. This codes for CASSRGQVGPDTQYF. Filled out from reference TRBV5-4 and TRBJ2-3, the complete variable domain reads ETGVTQSPTHLIKTRGQQVTLRCSSQSGHNTVSWYQQALGQGPQFIFQYYREEENGRGNFPPRFSGLQFPNYSSELNVNALELDDSALYLCASSRGQVGPDTQYFGPGTRLTVL.

The chain combines TRBV6-1 with TRBJ2-7; D is tentatively TRBD1 or TRBD2 (5 bases each). Germline values: CDR1 MNHNS, CDR2 SASEGT. The CDR3 consists of 14 residues. The V and J ends lost 0 bases and 2 bases respectively, with 8 bases between them. CDR3 DNA: TGTGCCAGCAGTGAAGCGGGACGGGCCTACGAGCAGTACTTC. Protein: CASSEAGRAYEQYF.

The chain has TRBV2 and TRBJ2-3; 8 bases line up with TRBD2. Germline-derived CDR1 and CDR2 are SNHLY and FYNNEI. With V trimmed by 0 bases and J by 12 bases, 8 bases remained unmatched. The CDR3 covers 14 residues. The DNA for the CDR3 is TGTGCCAGCAGTGAAGCGCTTAGCGGGGCACCTCAGTATTTT. It codes for CASSEALSGAPQYF.

CDR3 protein: CASSQGPGPQHF. The DNA for the CDR3 is TGCGCCAGCAGCCAAGGCCCGGGGCCCCAGCATTTT. The V call is TRBV4-3, the J call TRBJ1-5, with D unresolved. Germline lookup yields CDR1 LGHNA and CDR2 YSLEER. This CDR3 is 12 amino acids long. V dropped 1 base and J dropped 9 bases, with 7 bases sitting between them.

The V and J genes are TRBV9 and TRBJ2-2; a possible D gene is TRBD1 (6 bases). Germline V gives CDR1 SGDLS, CDR2 YYNGEE. Trimming stripped 3 bases from V and 0 bases from J, with 9 bases between. CDR3 length: 15 residues. The CDR3: CASSAGTSNTGELFF. For the CDR3, the DNA is TGTGCCAGCAGCGCCGGGACATCGAACACCGGGGAGCTGTTTTTT.

The rearrangement joins TRBV28 to TRBJ2-7; D gene uncertain. Germline assignment: CDR1 MDHEN and CDR2 SYDVKM. The CDR3 is made up of 15 amino acids. Trimming stripped 5 bases from V and 3 bases from J, with 17 bases between. Here the CDR3 DNA reads TGTGCCAGCAGTCCCCCCCCGCCGGCCCTCTACGAGCAGTACTTC. The encoded protein is CASSPPPPALYEQYF.